One sample yielded the 14 T cell receptor beta chains listed below, sequenced in a study of T cell clusters in autoimmune cytopenias. Tens of thousands of genome equivalents of blood DNA were amplified for TRB. One tube held mixed TRB-A and TRB-B primer pools for touch-down PCR. TCRdb re-called the multiplex PCR reads and gives one entry per CDR3 protein, without DNA. The listing records approximately 11,000 distinct CDR3 sequences. The same sample was also studied in work on T cell repertoires in aging, cancer and after chemotherapy.

The sample comprised peripheral blood. The receptors here all came from a human donor in good health.

The chain couples TRBV6-5 to TRBJ2-1; TCRdb indicates TRBD2, and absent DNA this call remains unverified. The length of the CDR3 is 15 residues. Germline-derived CDR1 and CDR2 are MNHEY and SVGAGI. The CDR3 spells CASRSQLAGGNEQFF.

The chain is built from TRBV19 and TRBJ2-1; TCRdb indicates TRBD1, and absent DNA this call remains unverified. The length of the CDR3 is 14 residues. The germline V gene encodes CDR1 LNHDA and CDR2 SQIVND (reference sequence). CDR3 residues: CASSNRQGRNEQFF.

The genes are TRBV19 and TRBJ1-5; the D call of TRBD1 rests on TCRdb alone, since no DNA is present to check it. The CDR3 spans 15 residues. Germline CDR1 is LNHDA and CDR2 is SQIVND (reference sequence). This CDR3 reads CASSPQGGTNQPQHF.

The chain uses TRBV7-2 and TRBJ2-3; TCRdb gives TRBD1 as the D gene, but with no DNA this cannot be confirmed. The CDR3 has 14 amino acids. The V gene's germline CDR1 is SGHTA and CDR2 FQGNSA. CDR3 amino acids: CASSTGLAADTQYF.

This clonotype ranks as medium-sized in terms of frequency. The chain couples TRBV27 to TRBJ2-1. The CDR3 length is 12 residues. Germline lookup yields CDR1 MNHEY and CDR2 SMNVEV (reference sequence). The CDR3 protein is CASSFNQYEQFF.

This clonotype is medium-sized (0.01 to 0.1%) by frequency. The chain uses TRBV6-5 and TRBJ2-7; TCRdb's D gene call, TRBD2, goes unchecked for lack of DNA. Per the germline V gene, CDR1 is MNHEY and CDR2 is SVGAGI. The CDR3 has 14 amino acids. CDR3 protein: CASREGSAVREQYF.

CDR3 region: CASSLRGPTLGVSPLHF. The chain has TRBV7-2 and TRBJ1-6; TCRdb's D call of TRBD1 is untestable without DNA. The CDR3 is 17 residues long. CDR1 SGHTA and CDR2 FQGNSA come from the germline V gene.

According to its frequency, this clonotype is medium-sized. The J gene is TRBJ1-4, the V gene TRBV19. CDR3 length equals 13 residues. Germline lookup yields CDR1 LNHDA and CDR2 SQIVND (reference sequence). The CDR3 sequence: CASSISGGEGLFF.

The chain uses TRBV6-6 and TRBJ1-2; the D call from TCRdb, TRBD1, cannot be confirmed without DNA. Per the germline V gene, CDR1 is MNHNY and CDR2 is SVGAGI (reference sequence). The CDR3 has 13 amino acids. The CDR3 spells CASSLQDRGGYTF.

This sequence joins TRBV15 and TRBJ2-2; TCRdb lists TRBD1, though no DNA is available to test this call. Per the germline V gene, CDR1 is LNHNV and CDR2 is YYDKDF (reference sequence). The CDR3 extends over 14 amino acids. The CDR3 sequence is CATSTGGAGGELFF.

Considering frequency, this clonotype is medium-sized (0.01 to 0.1%). V gene TRBV30 combines with J gene TRBJ1-5; with no DNA, the TCRdb D assignment of TRBD1 cannot be verified. The CDR3 totals 15 residues. Germline CDR1 is GTSNPN and CDR2 is SVGIG (reference sequence). CDR3 sequence reads: CAWTPTQGSNQPQHF.

This clonotype ranks as medium-sized (0.01 to 0.1%) in terms of frequency. The chain couples TRBV29-1 to TRBJ2-1; TCRdb picks TRBD1, but there is no DNA to check that call. Germline CDR1 reads SQVTM; CDR2 reads ANQGSEA. CDR3 length: 13 amino acids. The CDR3: CSGGTGFNNEQFF.

This chain uses TRBV5-8 with TRBJ1-2. Germline lookup yields CDR1 SGHTS and CDR2 YDEGEE. The CDR3 spans 14 residues. The CDR3 loop reads CASSLAGTNYGYTF.

The CDR3 is CASSLSGGFDQPQHF. V usage is TRBV27 and J usage is TRBJ1-5; TCRdb lists TRBD1, though no DNA is available to test this call. CDR1 MNHEY and CDR2 SMNVEV come from the germline V gene (reference sequence). The CDR3 has 15 residues.